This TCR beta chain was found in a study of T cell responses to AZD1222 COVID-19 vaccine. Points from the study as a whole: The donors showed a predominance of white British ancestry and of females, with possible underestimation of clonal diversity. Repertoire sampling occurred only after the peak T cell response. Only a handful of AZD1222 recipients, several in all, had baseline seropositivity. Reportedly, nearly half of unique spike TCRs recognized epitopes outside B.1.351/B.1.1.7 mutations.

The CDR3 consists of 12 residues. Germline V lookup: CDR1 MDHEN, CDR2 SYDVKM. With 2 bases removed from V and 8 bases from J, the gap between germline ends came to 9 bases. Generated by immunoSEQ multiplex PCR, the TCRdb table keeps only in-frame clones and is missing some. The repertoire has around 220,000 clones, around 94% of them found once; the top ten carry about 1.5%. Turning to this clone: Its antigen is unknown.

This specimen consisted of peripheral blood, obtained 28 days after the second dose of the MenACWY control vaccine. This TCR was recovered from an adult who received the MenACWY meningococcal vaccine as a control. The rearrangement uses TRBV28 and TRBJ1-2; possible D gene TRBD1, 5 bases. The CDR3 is CASSLAGWGYTF. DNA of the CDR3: TGTGCCAGCAGTTTAGCAGGGTGGGGCTACACCTTC.